The 6 T cell receptor beta chains reported below all come from one sample, sequenced in a study of blood T cell repertoires in COVID-19. TCRdb's table, derived via immunoSEQ multiplex PCR, lists solely in-frame clones and lacks some. Of about 480,000 clones detected, about 88% appear once; the ten largest clones hold around 0.9%. Sequencing was done on a sample of peripheral blood. The receptors were sampled from a man aged 18 to 30 with COVID-19, enrolled during active disease.

CDR3 coding DNA: TGCGCCAGCAGCTTCAACACAGGAAGACAAGAGACCCAGTACTTC. Protein product: CASSFNTGRQETQYF. The V call is TRBV5-1, the J call TRBJ2-5, with TRBD1 as a possible D gene (5 bases). CDR1 and CDR2 from the germline V gene are SGHRS and YFSETQ. V was cut by 2 bases and J by 2 bases, with 13 bases left in between. This CDR3 region has 15 residues.

V is TRBV3-1 (or the pseudogene TRBV3-2) and J is TRBJ2-7, with 8 bases matching TRBD2. The CDR3 has 16 amino acids. The V segment lost 1 base and the J segment 3 bases; nucleotides outside the gene matches: 8. Per the germline V gene, CDR1 is LGHDT and CDR2 is YNNKEL (reference sequence). The CDR3: CASSQVASGHHYEQYF. CDR3 in DNA: TGTGCCAGCAGCCAAGTGGCTAGCGGGCACCACTACGAGCAGTACTTC.

This clone was seen more than once but under ten times. The V and J genes are TRBV7-9 and TRBJ2-1; 8 nucleotides align to TRBD2. The CDR3 has 15 amino acids. In germline, CDR1 is SEHNR, CDR2 FQNEAQ (reference sequence). With 4 bases clipped from V and 7 bases from J, the junction kept 9 bases outside the gene matches. The DNA of the CDR3 is TGTGCCAGCAGCTCTGGACTAGCTGGGTGGAATGAGCAGTTCTTC. Residues: CASSSGLAGWNEQFF.

This clone is a singleton in its sample. V is TRBV11-2 and J is TRBJ1-6, with TRBD1 matching 9 bases. There are 13 residues in the CDR3. Germline lookup yields CDR1 SGHAT and CDR2 FQNNGV. V was pared by 8 bases and J by 11 bases, with 7 bases of the junction left unmatched. The CDR3 DNA is TGTGCCAGCGGAAACAGGGGGCGGACACCCCTCCACTTT. Translation gives CASGNRGRTPLHF. The full variable domain, in which reference TRBV11-2 and TRBJ1-6 provide the parts outside the CDR3, is EAGVAQSPRYKIIEKRQSVAFWCNPISGHATLYWYQQILGQGPKLLIQFQNNGVVDDSQLPKDRFSAERLKGVDSTLKIQPAKLEDSAVYLCASGNRGRTPLHFGNGTRLTVT.

CDR3 in DNA: TGTGCCAGCAGTTACCTCCGGGACACCAGTCAGTACTTC. Its translation: CASSYLRDTSQYF. V and J are TRBV6-6 and TRBJ2-4; TRBD1 is a possible D gene (6 bases). This CDR3 has 13 amino acids. Germline V lookup: CDR1 MNHNY, CDR2 SVGAGI (reference sequence). The V and J ends lost 2 bases and 12 bases respectively, with 14 bases between them.

This sequence joins TRBV6-1 and TRBJ2-3; D perhaps matches TRBD2 (6 bases). The CDR3 consists of 16 residues. V gave up 1 base and J gave up 0 bases, with 11 bases separating them. The germline V gene has CDR1 MNHNS and CDR2 SASEGT. The CDR3 sequence: CASSEEVGGSTDTQYF. The CDR3 DNA is TGTGCCAGCAGTGAAGAGGTCGGGGGAAGCACAGATACGCAGTATTTT.